The TCR beta chain described here comes from a study of Tregs in tolerant kidney transplant recipients. In the study overall: The nonmyeloablative bone marrow transplants came from related graft donors, with transient mixed chimerism.

General observations from the study: In tolerant patients, donor-specific Tregs outgrew total Tregs, suggesting antigen-driven expansion. Few patients were studied, so findings need validation in larger groups.

An overnight rest at 37°C with about 220 IU/ml IL-2 preceded regulatory T cell sorting from thawed PBMCs. Clones were read by immunoSEQ multiplex PCR, and TCRdb kept only the in-frame ones, dropping some. The sample consists of around 63,000 clones, approximately 85% of them appearing once. This CDR3 contains 16 residues. Germline V gene data show CDR1 as LGHNA and CDR2 as YSLEER. Trimming left V 0 bases short and J 4 bases short, with 16 bases between. Of note for this clone: The antigen remains unidentified.

This chain uses TRBV4-3 with TRBJ2-7; D is perhaps TRBD2 (6 bases). The sequence came from a human donor who received a combined kidney and bone marrow transplant. Specimen: Tregs from blood, collected before the transplant. The CDR3 here is CASSQDVVRGSYEQYF. The CDR3 DNA is TGCGCCAGCAGCCAAGATGTGGTGCGGGGATCATACGAGCAGTACTTC.